A selection of T cell receptor beta chains follows, all from one sample in a study of Graves' ophthalmopathy and Graves' hyperthyroidism. TCRdb used MiXCR to reprocess the multiplex PCR reads, holding one entry per CDR3 protein. Of some 250,000 distinct CDR3 sequences in the sample, around 50% were seen once. The sequenced material came from peripheral blood. All receptors derive from an adult man with Graves' ophthalmopathy. Each CDR3 is given with its conserved first and last residue. The order of the fields is V gene, CDR3 protein.

v_call: TRBV9; cdr3_aa: CASSLEPGLGYGYTF
v_call: TRBV10-3; cdr3_aa: CAISESRGAGQETQYF
v_call: TRBV20-1; cdr3_aa: CSARDRRGGGQPQHF
v_call: TRBV7-8; cdr3_aa: CASSAAESLSSRTGELFF
v_call: TRBV7-6; cdr3_aa: CASRGGPYEQYF
v_call: TRBV7-9; cdr3_aa: CASSLMLRDPYEQYF
v_call: TRBV7-2; cdr3_aa: CASSLGPQYSNQPQHF
v_call: TRBV6-6; cdr3_aa: CASKVPGESYGYTF
v_call: TRBV20-1; cdr3_aa: CSARDSRAGGRGGETQYF
v_call: TRBV2; cdr3_aa: CASSIQGRNNSPLHF
v_call: TRBV7-9; cdr3_aa: CASRGTAGANVLTF
v_call: TRBV7-8; cdr3_aa: CASSQDRQDTYGYTF
v_call: TRBV20-1; cdr3_aa: CSARERGATDTQYF
v_call: TRBV27; cdr3_aa: CASSSGYSTGSQETQYF
v_call: TRBV11-2; cdr3_aa: CASSGAVGAQDGYTF
v_call: TRBV15; cdr3_aa: CATSRDPGSVNEQYF
v_call: TRBV10-2; cdr3_aa: CAIGTGVRNGAEAFF
v_call: TRBV4-1; cdr3_aa: CASSQAGPLTEAFF
v_call: TRBV19; cdr3_aa: CASHAYPGGKDLYGYTF
v_call: TRBV6-1; cdr3_aa: CASPEAGTGELFF
v_call: TRBV20-1; cdr3_aa: CSAGGQGAHQPQHF
v_call: TRBV7-2; cdr3_aa: CASRPDSPATNEKLFF
v_call: TRBV9; cdr3_aa: CASLGLQNSPLHF
v_call: TRBV7-8; cdr3_aa: CASSLGYYEQYF
v_call: TRBV20-1; cdr3_aa: CSAGPPYRGSTYEQYF